Only one count was recorded for the clone carrying this T cell receptor beta chain. Per the original methods: Using reference gene primer amplification, nucleated cell counts were estimated. Some clones are missing from TCRdb's copy, which holds only in-frame ones; the method was immunoSEQ multiplex PCR. Clone size and V and J calls were adopted from that table, with D and trimming inferred from the DNA. The sample includes around 56,000 clones, over 70% seen only once; the top ten take more than 2.5%. The sample is drawn from a study of blood T cell repertoires in COVID-19. Study overall: Specimens from acute and convalescent COVID-19 originated in the United States, Italy and Spain. PBMCs, B-cell-depleted T cells, or T cells provided the cDNA or gDNA that made up the material.

Germline CDR1 reads MNHEY; CDR2 reads SVGAGI. The CDR3 is 14 residues long. The trim removed 0 bases at V and 8 bases at J, leaving 3 bases unmatched. V usage is TRBV6-5 and J usage is TRBJ1-2; 10 bases agree with TRBD1. The sequence derives from a man aged 55 to 70 with acute or convalescent COVID-19. Sample: peripheral blood. CDR3: CASSYSRDRGGYTF. The CDR3 coding sequence is TGTGCCAGCAGTTACTCCCGGGACAGGGGAGGCTACACCTTC.